The rows below give T cell receptor beta chains drawn from one sample of a study of regulatory T cells in long-lasting Graves disease. TCRdb re-called the multiplex PCR reads with MiXCR, one entry per CDR3 protein. The table lists 520,000 or so distinct CDR3 sequences, around 12% of them singletons. The sample was also linked to a second study, of T cells in Graves' hyperthyroidism and ophthalmopathy.

The sequenced sample was peripheral blood mononuclear cells (PBMCs), obtained at new diagnosis, from a patient treated with antithyroid drugs. These receptors were taken from a woman aged 25 to 39 with Graves disease. Each CDR3 is given with its conserved first and last residue. The order of the fields is J gene, D gene, clone size, V gene, CDR3 DNA, CDR3 protein. D genes are given only for firm matches. Only part of the rows carry a size: once, few, many, or a class if the clone is expanded.

TRBJ2-1 TRBD1 many TRBV20-1 TGCAGTGCTAGGACAGGGCACTACAATGAGCAGTTCTTC CSARTGHYNEQFF
TRBJ1-2 . few TRBV13 TGTGCCAGCAGCTTAGGATTCAGGGGTGACTATGGCCACACCTTC CASSLGFRGDYGHTF
TRBJ2-1 . many TRBV7-3 TGTGCCAGCAGCTTATCGGACTACAATGAGCAGTTCTTC CASSLSDYNEQFF
TRBJ2-3 TRBD2 . TRBV7-7 TGTGCTAGCAGCCCACTAGCGGGAGTTGGGGCTGATACGCAGTATTTT CASSPLAGVGADTQYF
TRBJ2-1 TRBD2 many TRBV14 TGTGCCAGCAGCCAAGATCCAGGGACTAGCGGATACAATGAGCAGTTCTTC CASSQDPGTSGYNEQFF
TRBJ1-5 . many TRBV6-1 TGTGCCAGCAGGCCCGTTTGGAGGGGATCGGGCAATCAGCCCCAGCATTTT CASRPVWRGSGNQPQHF
TRBJ2-5 . . TRBV5-1 TGCGCCGGCAGCTCCGGGACGGCTTCTGGAGAGACCCAGTACTTC CAGSSGTASGETQYF
TRBJ1-5 . many TRBV12-3/TRBV12-4 TGTGCCAGCAGTTTGACAGTAATGGGCAATCAGCCCCAGCATTTT CASSLTVMGNQPQHF
TRBJ1-1 . many TRBV12-3/TRBV12-4 TGTGCCAGCAGTGCCACCGTGCTATTGGGGAGGAACACTGAAGCTTTCTTT CASSATVLLGRNTEAFF
TRBJ2-7 . many TRBV28 TGTGCCAGCAGTTTATGGAGGTGGGGTGGCAGGTCCCCGGACGAGCAGTACTTC CASSLWRWGGRSPDEQYF
TRBJ2-7 . many TRBV6-5 TGTGCCAGCAGTTATCGGGGAAGCTCCTACGAGCAGTACTTC CASSYRGSSYEQYF
TRBJ1-6 . . TRBV4-3 TGCGCCAGCAGCCAAGCGCACGGGGGAGGATTATCACCTATCCACTTT CASSQAHGGGLSPIHF
TRBJ2-1 TRBD2 many TRBV24-1 TGTGCCACCAGTGTAGCGGGAGGTCGGGATGAGCAGTTCTTC CATSVAGGRDEQFF
TRBJ1-5 . . TRBV27 TGTGCCAGCAGACCCAGACAACGCAATCAGCCCCAGCATTTT CASRPRQRNQPQHF
TRBJ1-5 . . TRBV12-3/TRBV12-4 TGTGCCAGCAGTTTTTTACAGACCAATCAGCCCCAGCATTTT CASSFLQTNQPQHF
TRBJ2-2 TRBD1 . TRBV24-1 TGTGCCACCCGGGACAGGGATGCCGGGGAGCTGTTTTTT CATRDRDAGELFF
TRBJ2-3 . . TRBV11-2 TGTGCCAGCAGCTTAGGGGCGGTAGTCACAGATACGCAGTATTTT CASSLGAVVTDTQYF
TRBJ2-1 . few TRBV6-9 TGTGTCAGCAGTTACGGTTGGGGGGGCCGCCGCAACAATGAGCAGTTCTTC CVSSYGWGGRRNNEQFF
TRBJ1-3 . many TRBV18 TGTGCCAGCTCGGGGACCGGCTCTGGAAACACCATATATTTT CASSGTGSGNTIYF
TRBJ2-7 TRBD2 . TRBV3-1 TGTGCCAGCAGCCAATCAGCCGACTTAGCGGGACCCTACGAGCAGTACTTC CASSQSADLAGPYEQYF
TRBJ2-1 TRBD2 . TRBV29-1 TGCAGCGTTGGGGGACTGGTGGCTAGCGGTTACAATGAGCAGTTCTTC CSVGGLVASGYNEQFF
TRBJ2-3 TRBD2 few TRBV20-1 TGCAGTGCTCTTACTAGCGGGAGGGCGGGGAGCACAGATACGCAGTATTTT CSALTSGRAGSTDTQYF
TRBJ2-1 . . TRBV12-3/TRBV12-4 TGTGCCAGCAGTTCTGGGCTCAGGGCGGGGAATGAGCAGTTCTTC CASSSGLRAGNEQFF
TRBJ1-2 . . TRBV20-1 TGCAGTGCGCCGGTGGGGGGCAACTACCTTCTAGCTAACTATGGCTACACCTTC CSAPVGGNYLLANYGYTF
TRBJ2-1 TRBD1 many TRBV7-3 TGTGCCAGCAGCTTAAATGCGGGGACAGGGAAGTTCTTC CASSLNAGTGKFF
TRBJ2-1 TRBD1 many TRBV2 TGTGCCAGCAGTGAACACGGGACAGGGACCTACAATGAGCAGTTCTTC CASSEHGTGTYNEQFF
TRBJ1-2 . . TRBV9 TGTGCCAGCAGCGTAGACAAGACAGTAACTAACTATGGCTACACCTTC CASSVDKTVTNYGYTF
TRBJ1-4 TRBD1 many TRBV29-1 TGCAGCGTTGGGACAGGGGGATCACGCACTAATGAAAAACTGTTTTTT CSVGTGGSRTNEKLFF
TRBJ2-5 TRBD2 many TRBV4-2 TGTGCCAGCAGCCAACCTAGCGGGAGGGCCAAAGAGACCCAGTACTTC CASSQPSGRAKETQYF
TRBJ1-1 . many TRBV20-1 TGCAGTGCCCGGACAGACCATAACACTGAAGCTTTCTTT CSARTDHNTEAFF
TRBJ2-1 TRBD2 many TRBV30 TGTGCCGCCACACTAGCGGCCTCCTACAATGAGCAGTTCTTC CAATLAASYNEQFF
TRBJ2-2 . few TRBV5-5 TGTGCCAGCAGCCCGGGACCCATAAGCAACACCGGGGAGCTGTTTTTT CASSPGPISNTGELFF
TRBJ2-5 . few TRBV2 TGTGCCAGCACCGAAATGGGGCAAGAGACCCAGTACTTC CASTEMGQETQYF
TRBJ2-7 . . TRBV7-2 TGTGCCAGCAGCTCGCGAGATGGGGCGCCCTACGAGCAGTACTTC CASSSRDGAPYEQYF
TRBJ1-2 . few TRBV18 TGTGCCAGCTCACCGCGGACAGAATCTGGAGGCTACACCTTC CASSPRTESGGYTF
TRBJ2-7 TRBD2 few TRBV30 TGTGCCTGGAACGGCGGGAGAGGTAGGGAGCAGTACTTC CAWNGGRGREQYF
TRBJ2-1 . few TRBV27 TGTGCCAGCAGTAAACGACAGGGGCGGCTAGCGGGGCCCAATGAGCAGCTCTTC CASSKRQGRLAGPNEQLF
TRBJ2-3 . . TRBV7-9 TGTGCCAGCAGCTTGGTCGGGGTAGATACGCAGTATTTT CASSLVGVDTQYF
TRBJ1-5 TRBD1 few TRBV6-5 TGTGCCAGCAGTTACTACCGGGACAGGGGATTTGATAGCAATCAGCCCCAGCATTTT CASSYYRDRGFDSNQPQHF
TRBJ1-5 TRBD1 many TRBV2 TGTGCCAGCAGTGAGCACAGGGGATTTCAGCCCCAGCATTTT CASSEHRGFQPQHF
TRBJ2-7 . many TRBV4-1 TGCGCCAGCGGCCAGGGTTTAGGGTACTACGAGCAGTACTTC CASGQGLGYYEQYF
TRBJ2-1 . many TRBV6-1 TGTGCCAGCAGGGCCGGGACAAACTCCTACAATGAGCAGTTCTTC CASRAGTNSYNEQFF
TRBJ1-1 . many TRBV14 TGTGCCAGCAGCCCACAACCAGGGATTAGCGGAGCTTTCTTT CASSPQPGISGAFF
TRBJ1-2 TRBD1 few TRBV27 TGTGCCAGCGGAAACCTACAGGGGGATTACACCTTC CASGNLQGDYTF
TRBJ1-5 TRBD1 many TRBV12-3/TRBV12-4 TGTGCCAGCAGCTTAGGGGACAGTCCAAATCAGCCCCAGCATTTT CASSLGDSPNQPQHF
TRBJ2-3 TRBD2 many TRBV2 TGTGCCAGCAGGCTGACTAGCGGGACCTTTACAGATACGCAGTATTTT CASRLTSGTFTDTQYF
TRBJ2-7 TRBD2 . TRBV19 TGTGCCAGTAGTATAAGCGGGGTTGCCTACGAGCAGTACTTC CASSISGVAYEQYF
TRBJ2-2 TRBD2 . TRBV20-1 TGCAGTGCTAGAGAACCCGGAGGAGGGAGAGCGGGAGCCTCCGGGGAGCTGTTTTTT CSAREPGGGRAGASGELFF
TRBJ1-5 . . TRBV2 TGTGCCAGCAGTGGGAGCGGGGCCCGGAATCAGCCCCAGCATTTT CASSGSGARNQPQHF
TRBJ1-4 . . TRBV5-1 TGCGCCAGCAAGGGTACGGTTCTGGGAGGCGAAAAACTGTTTTTT CASKGTVLGGEKLFF
TRBJ2-7 TRBD2 many TRBV6-1 TGTGCCAGCACCCAACTTTGGACTAGCGGCTCCTACGAGCAGTACTTC CASTQLWTSGSYEQYF